The next 30 T cell receptor beta chains were all read from a single sample in a study of breast tumors, draining lymph nodes, adjacent tissues. TCRdb redid the calling of the multiplex PCR reads with MiXCR, one entry per CDR3 protein. The table lists about 13,000 distinct CDR3 sequences, about 50% of them singletons. Sequenced material: tumor-adjacent breast tissue. All receptors derive from a female donor with breast cancer. Some clones in this sample may be carry-over from other donors' samples.

This rearrangement joins TRBV13 to TRBJ2-7; D is undetermined. Trimming removed 5 bases at V and 3 bases at J, with 14 bases between. The V gene's germline CDR1 is PRHDT and CDR2 FYEKMQ (reference sequence). This CDR3 has 14 residues. CDR3 DNA sequence: TGTGCCAGCAGCGGGTTCCCTAAACACTACGAGCAGTACTTC. It translates to CASSGFPKHYEQYF.

V is TRBV20-1 and J is TRBJ1-6; possible D gene TRBD1, 5 bases. Per germline, CDR1 DFQATT and CDR2 SNEGSKA (reference sequence). V dropped 6 bases and J dropped 7 bases, with 16 bases sitting between them. This CDR3 is 14 amino acids long. CDR3 nucleotide sequence: TGCAGTGCCCCCAGGGTCAGGGCCAATTCACCCCTCCACTTT. The encoded protein is CSAPRVRANSPLHF.

To note about this clonotype: The CDR3 does not close with the conserved phenylalanine or tryptophan, likely indicating a read error. The DNA is left out, because the CDR3 cannot be placed on it with certainty; the CDR3 is given as TCRdb lists it. This chain connects TRBV5-7 to TRBJ2-4. Being an ORF, TRBV5-7 has a function that is uncertain. The CDR3 is 8 amino acids in total, end residues counted. CDR3 residues: CASSWEGS.

The gene calls are TRBV12-3 or TRBV12-4 and TRBJ2-5; D possibly uses TRBD1 or TRBD2 (5 bases each). The end of the DNA is better explained by TRBJ2-1, so the J call may be wrong. The CDR3 covers 16 residues. The CDR3 DNA sequence: TGTGCCAGCAGCGGACACGGGGCTTACGTCCCTGATGAGCAGTTCTTC. Amino acids: CASSGHGAYVPDEQFF.

This clonotype was observed at least ten times. The chain joins TRBV7-2 to TRBJ2-5; D not resolved. Deletions cut 3 bases from V and 3 bases from J, with 8 bases between. CDR1 is SGHTA, CDR2 FQGNSA, per germline. The CDR3 is 13 residues long. The chain's CDR3 is CASSFFRKETQYF. The CDR3 nucleotides are TGTGCCAGCAGCTTTTTCCGGAAAGAGACCCAGTACTTC.

There are many counts of this clonotype. The chain couples TRBV6-1 to TRBJ1-5, with a possible D match to TRBD1 (5 bases). Germline CDR1 is MNHNS and CDR2 is SASEGT. V was cut by 4 bases and J by 5 bases, with 15 bases left in between. This CDR3 has 15 residues. The CDR3 nucleotides read TGTGCCAGCAGTGCTCTACCCCAGGGTGATCAGCCCCAGCATTTT. Encoded protein: CASSALPQGDQPQHF.

This clonotype was detected only a few times. V gene TRBV29-1 combines with J gene TRBJ2-1; TRBD2 matches at 10 bases. Germline CDR1 SQVTM, CDR2 ANQGSEA. This CDR3 comprises 13 residues. Trimming cost V 7 bases and J 7 bases; bases outside gene matches: 7. The CDR3 bases are TGCAGCGGCGAGGGACTAGCGCCGAATGAGCAGTTCTTC. Encoded protein: CSGEGLAPNEQFF.

The rearrangement joins TRBV5-5 to TRBJ1-2; no firm D call. This CDR3 has 15 residues. V gave up 0 bases and J gave up 2 bases, with 11 bases separating them. Per germline, CDR1 SGHKS and CDR2 YYEKEE (reference sequence). CDR3 sequence: CASSLETPLNYGYTF. The CDR3 DNA reads as TGTGCCAGCAGCTTGGAAACGCCCTTAAACTATGGCTACACCTTC.

This clonotype was counted many times. The chain combines TRBV6-6 with TRBJ2-1; 10 nucleotides line up with TRBD2. Germline CDR1 MNHNY, CDR2 SVGAGI (reference sequence). V shed 5 bases and J 6 bases; nucleotides not matched to a gene: 13. The CDR3 is 17 amino acids. The DNA of the CDR3 is TGTGCCAGCAGTCACGGGGCTAGCGGGAGTCGGAGCAATGAGCAGTTCTTC. It translates to CASSHGASGSRSNEQFF.

CDR3 residues: CSAGGTQDTQYF. Here the CDR3 DNA reads TGCAGTGCTGGGGGGACACAAGATACGCAGTATTTT. The chain uses TRBV20-1 and TRBJ2-3; D could derive from TRBD1 or TRBD2 (6 bases each). CDR3 length: 12 residues. From germline, CDR1 is DFQATT and CDR2 SNEGSKA (reference sequence). Trimming shortened V by 5 bases and J by 5 bases, and 11 bases separated the two germline ends.

This clonotype is termed medium-sized. This chain links TRBV13 with TRBJ2-7; D is uncertain. CDR1 and CDR2 (germline): PRHDT, FYEKMQ (reference sequence). V was pared by 5 bases and J by 2 bases, with 10 bases between. CDR3 length equals 13 residues. CDR3: CASSPIHTYEQYF. The DNA of the CDR3 is TGTGCCAGCAGCCCCATCCATACCTACGAGCAGTACTTC.

This chain links TRBV20-1 with TRBJ2-1; TRBD2 matches 10 bases. The V and J ends lost 3 bases and 7 bases, in that order; junction bases with no gene match: 9. This CDR3 has 15 amino acids. The germline CDR1 and CDR2 sequences are DFQATT and SNEGSKA (reference sequence). CDR3 region: CSARGAGGPRNEQFF. The DNA for the CDR3 is TGCAGTGCTAGGGGAGCGGGAGGGCCCCGGAATGAGCAGTTCTTC.

By sample fraction, this clonotype is medium-sized. V and J are TRBV10-3 and TRBJ2-5; 10 bases are shared with TRBD2. The germline V gene encodes CDR1 ENHRY and CDR2 SYGVKD. The trim removed 3 bases at V and 5 bases at J, leaving 15 bases unmatched. This CDR3 has 18 residues. The CDR3 nucleotides read TGTGCCATCAGTGACGGCAGGGGGCTCACTAGCGGGACGGAGACCCAGTACTTC. It codes for CAISDGRGLTSGTETQYF.

The chain recombines TRBV5-1 with TRBJ2-3; perhaps TRBD1 as D (5 bases). This CDR3 contains 12 residues. Germline CDR1 SGHRS, CDR2 YFSETQ. Between the trimmed V and J ends, which lost 4 bases and 5 bases, there was a span of 8 bases. The CDR3 DNA sequence: TGCGCCAGCAGCCGAGACAGAGATACGCAGTATTTT. Residues: CASSRDRDTQYF.

The J gene is TRBJ1-1, the V gene TRBV4-2; a weak D match, TRBD1 (5 bases). CDR3 length: 15 residues. V was trimmed by 0 bases and J by 1 base, leaving 9 bases between them. Germline CDR1 is LGHNA and CDR2 is YNFKEQ. The CDR3 DNA sequence: TGTGCCAGCAGCCAAGATAGGGGTAGGAACACTGAAGCTTTCTTT. Protein product: CASSQDRGRNTEAFF.

This clonotype was seen more than once but under ten times. The J gene is TRBJ2-2, the V gene TRBV3-1; D possibly corresponds to TRBD1 (5 bases). With 0 bases removed from V and 6 bases from J, the gap between germline ends came to 11 bases. From germline, CDR1 is LGHDT and CDR2 YNNKEL (reference sequence). CDR3 size: 15 residues. In DNA, the CDR3 is TGTGCCAGCAGCCAAGACTCGGTAGGGGCCGGGGAGCTGTTTTTT. Protein sequence: CASSQDSVGAGELFF.

This chain connects TRBV20-1 to TRBJ2-3; D ambiguous. This CDR3 contains 13 residues. CDR1 DFQATT and CDR2 SNEGSKA come from the germline V gene (reference sequence). V dropped 0 bases and J dropped 1 base, with 5 bases sitting between them. The CDR3 here is CSARDLGTDTQYF. DNA for the CDR3: TGCAGTGCTAGAGATCTGGGCACAGATACGCAGTATTTT.

This clonotype was counted a few times. CDR3 region: CASSLQGGPTPLHF. The CDR3 region has the DNA TGTGCCAGCAGTTTGCAGGGGGGCCCCACACCCCTCCACTTT. The V gene is TRBV12-3 or TRBV12-4, the J gene TRBJ1-6; 7 bases align to TRBD1. CDR3 length equals 14 residues. V shed 3 bases and J 11 bases; nucleotides not matched to a gene: 7.

This clonotype has just a few counts. V is TRBV5-8 and J is TRBJ2-7; tentatively, D is TRBD1 or TRBD2 (5 bases each). V was shortened by 1 base and J by 7 bases, with 15 bases between the two germline ends. The CDR3 runs to 14 residues. Germline V gene sequence: CDR1 SGHTS, CDR2 YDEGEE. CDR3 loop: CASSLYGAAGEQYV. The CDR3 nucleotides are TGTGCCAGCAGCTTGTACGGGGCGGCGGGTGAGCAGTACGTC.

This clonotype has at least ten counts. This chain connects TRBV12-3 or TRBV12-4 to TRBJ1-2; no definite D call. Trimming shortened V by 2 bases and J by 2 bases, and 6 bases separated the two germline ends. The CDR3 has 13 amino acids. The CDR3 coding sequence is TGTGCCAGCAGTTTAAAAGCCAACTATGGCTACACCTTC. Its protein is CASSLKANYGYTF.

The chain is built from TRBV6-1 and TRBJ2-1, with D possibly TRBD2 on 7 matching bases. CDR1 is MNHNS and CDR2 is SASEGT in the germline V gene. V lost 6 bases, J lost 4 bases, and 13 bases lay in between. The CDR3 has 14 residues. Written as DNA, the CDR3 is TGTGCCAGCAGACGCGGGGGCCCTTACAATGAGCAGTTCTTC. Translation: CASRRGGPYNEQFF.

J is TRBJ2-7 and V is TRBV20-1, with D possibly being TRBD2 (6 bases). The CDR3 is made up of 14 amino acids. V lost 0 bases and J 6 bases, leaving 15 bases between the germline ends. From germline, CDR1 is DFQATT and CDR2 SNEGSKA (reference sequence). The CDR3 DNA sequence: TGCAGTGCTAGAGACCAGGAGGGGAGGTCCGAGCAGTACTTC. It encodes CSARDQEGRSEQYF.

This clonotype was recorded many times. The V and J genes are TRBV3-1 and TRBJ2-1; 9 bases are shared with TRBD2. The CDR3 covers 17 residues. Trimming took 0 bases from V and 9 from J; bases not matched to a gene: 12. The germline V gene encodes CDR1 LGHDT and CDR2 YNNKEL (reference sequence). CDR3 loop: CASSQDPGGGRGGEQFF. The CDR3 DNA reads TGTGCCAGCAGCCAAGATCCGGGCGGCGGGAGGGGGGGTGAGCAGTTCTTC.

The rearrangement uses TRBV19 and TRBJ2-2; no firm D call. CDR1 and CDR2 (germline): LNHDA, SQIVND (reference sequence). This CDR3 spans 13 amino acids. V was trimmed by 6 bases and J by 3 bases, leaving 8 bases between them. For the CDR3, the DNA is TGTGCCAGTAGCAGATACCACACCGGGGAGCTGTTTTTT. Encoded protein: CASSRYHTGELFF.

This clonotype rates as medium-sized (0.01 to 0.1%). V gene TRBV5-1 combines with J gene TRBJ1-4; the D is unclear. Germline loops: CDR1 SGHRS, CDR2 YFSETQ. The CDR3 spans 13 residues. Trimming pared 4 bases from V and 8 bases from J, leaving 12 bases between. The CDR3 bases are TGCGCCAGCAGCCTGGAGGCGGCGGAAAAACTGTTTTTT. Translating it yields CASSLEAAEKLFF.

By its share, this clonotype is medium-sized. This chain uses TRBV4-1 with TRBJ2-3; possible D gene TRBD1, 6 bases. Germline lookup yields CDR1 MGHRA and CDR2 YSYEKL. The CDR3 length is 16 residues. The V end lost 2 bases, the J end lost 0 bases, and 12 bases lay between the germline ends. In DNA, the CDR3 is TGCGCCAGCAGCCAATCTCTGGGGGCCAGCACAGATACGCAGTATTTT. Translated: CASSQSLGASTDTQYF.

V is TRBV28 and J is TRBJ2-1; 14 nucleotides match TRBD2. The germline CDR1 and CDR2 sequences are MDHEN and SYDVKM. Trimming removed 6 bases from V and 6 bases from J; junction bases left unmatched: 4. This CDR3 is 15 amino acids long. The CDR3: CASSYGTSGSNEQFF. CDR3 DNA: TGTGCCAGCAGCTACGGGACTAGCGGGAGCAATGAGCAGTTCTTC.

A word on this clonotype: A read error may produce the germline difference seen at one junction end. The CDR3 DNA is TGCGCCAGCAGCCCCAGTGGAGCGGGAGGGATCGATGAGCAGTTCTTC. Amino acids: CASSPSGAGGIDEQFF. J is TRBJ2-1 and V is TRBV9, with TRBD2 identical over 10 bases. This CDR3 is 16 amino acids long. Germline CDR1 is SGDLS and CDR2 is YYNGEE.

The table lists this clonotype with a count of one. The chain is built from TRBV2 and TRBJ1-4; TRBD1 aligns across 7 bases. The germline V gene encodes CDR1 SNHLY and CDR2 FYNNEI. With V trimmed by 6 bases and J by 12 bases, 10 bases remained unmatched. The CDR3 is made up of 13 amino acids. The CDR3 loop is CASSGTPGTELFF. The CDR3 DNA is TGTGCCAGCAGCGGTACCCCAGGGACAGAACTGTTTTTT.

In its sample, this clonotype is medium-sized. The chain has TRBV11-2 and TRBJ2-3; D tentatively fits TRBD1 or TRBD2 (5 bases each). Germline V lookup: CDR1 SGHAT, CDR2 FQNNGV. The CDR3 is 12 amino acids. Between the trimmed V and J ends, which lost 5 bases and 14 bases, there was a span of 17 bases. The CDR3 loop reads CASSNSGTSRYF. The CDR3 DNA sequence: TGTGCCAGCAGCAATTCCGGGACCTCTCGGTATTTT.